The sequence of this TCR beta chain was determined in a study of blood T cells in healthy people across ages. This clonotype was found a few times. Its antigen is unidentified. Together with a sample-barcoded 5' primer, a J-beta primer mix was included in a second PCR lasting about 7 to 11 cycles. Via MiXCR, TCRdb re-called the 5' RACE reads, giving one row per CDR3 protein. Of hundreds of thousands of distinct CDR3 sequences listed, about 62% are singletons. Samples had at least 7 million PBMCs isolated from them. Overall study results and limits: The study regarded diversity estimates from one million T cells as underestimates.

This clonotype was sampled from a man under 40 in good health. The source material was blood.

The CDR3 is CASSYSVSTDTQYF. CDR3 bases: TGTGCCAGCAGCTACAGTGTGTCCACAGATACGCAGTATTTT. The chain combines TRBV7-9 with TRBJ2-3; no definite D call. Trimming removed 4 bases from V and 2 bases from J, with 10 bases in between. There are 14 residues in the CDR3. Germline V gives CDR1 SEHNR, CDR2 FQNEAQ (reference sequence).